This T cell receptor beta chain was documented in a study of STAT5B mutations in CD4+ large granular lymphocyte leukemia. Buffy coats from healthy blood donors served as controls. Study-wide points: Approximately 25% of private leukemic clonotypes occurred rarely in other patients' non-leukemic repertoires.

Measured with immunoSEQ multiplex PCR; TCRdb has only the in-frame clones, and not every one. The profile shows 30,000 to 40,000 clones, approximately 69% of them singletons. This CDR3 region has 14 residues. V gave up 6 bases and J gave up 7 bases; unmatched junction bases: 9. Per germline, CDR1 MNHEY and CDR2 SVGAGI. This clone was recorded once. Its antigen is unidentified. This sequence was found in a human donor in good health. The genes are TRBV6-5 and TRBJ2-7, with TRBD2 identical over 10 bases. Sample: CD4+ T cells from blood buffy coats. CDR3 nucleotides: TGTGCCAGCAGAGAACTAGCGGGGATAGGGGAGCAGTACTTC. Amino acid sequence: CASRELAGIGEQYF.